The 26 T cell receptor beta chains given below trace back to one sample, sequenced in a study of cytomegalovirus exposure and HLA in healthy donors. The study ran its PCR with 60 Vbeta and 13 Jbeta primers. Clones were read by immunoSEQ multiplex PCR, and TCRdb kept only the in-frame ones, dropping some. In the table there are about 110,000 clones, about 70% of which are singletons. Sequencing was performed on PBMCs. Every receptor here comes from a man aged 50 or older in good health and CMV-seropositive.

This clone was picked up a small number of times. The chain is built from TRBV9 and TRBJ2-3; the match to TRBD2 covers 12 bases. The V gene's germline CDR1 is SGDLS and CDR2 YYNGEE. The ends lost 4 bases at V and 0 bases at J; junction bases unmatched: 6. The CDR3 runs to 17 residues. Here the CDR3 DNA reads TGTGCCAGCAGCTCTGACGGGACTAGCGGGAGCACAGATACGCAGTATTTT. The encoded protein is CASSSDGTSGSTDTQYF.

The chain has TRBV4-2 and TRBJ1-2; 11 positions agree with TRBD1. The CDR3 runs to 14 residues. From germline, CDR1 is LGHNA and CDR2 YNFKEQ. V trimming: 0 bases; J trimming: 8 bases; junction bases outside the gene matches: 2. CDR3 sequence (DNA): TGTGCCAGCAGCCAAGAGGGACAGGGGGGCGGCTACACCTTC. Translated: CASSQEGQGGGYTF.

This sequence joins TRBV28 and TRBJ1-2; D remains unclear. The CDR3 runs to 13 residues. Trimming cost V 5 bases and J 2 bases, with 9 bases left between them. Germline CDR1 is MDHEN and CDR2 is SYDVKM. CDR3 in DNA: TGTGCCAGCAGTCCATCAGTCAACTATGGCTACACCTTC. Protein sequence: CASSPSVNYGYTF.

The J gene is TRBJ2-1, the V gene TRBV4-1, with TRBD2 matching 10 bases. With V trimmed by 3 bases and J by 4 bases, 6 bases remained unmatched. The CDR3 has 16 amino acids. CDR1 MGHRA and CDR2 YSYEKL come from the germline V gene. The CDR3 loop is CASSQESGGGYNEQFF. CDR3 bases: TGCGCCAGCAGCCAGGAGAGCGGGGGGGGGTACAATGAGCAGTTCTTC.

The chain carries TRBV6-1 and TRBJ1-6; D is unresolved. Per germline, CDR1 MNHNS and CDR2 SASEGT. CDR3 length equals 17 residues. Deletions cut 1 base from V and 2 bases from J, with 12 bases between. This CDR3 is CASSEVGANTYNSPLHF. DNA for the CDR3: TGTGCCAGCAGTGAAGTGGGCGCAAACACCTATAATTCACCCCTCCACTTT.

The gene calls are TRBV19 and TRBJ1-2; D is unresolved. Germline-derived CDR1 and CDR2 are LNHDA and SQIVND (reference sequence). This CDR3 is 13 amino acids long. V gave up 6 bases and J gave up 4 bases, with 12 bases separating them. In DNA form, the CDR3 reads TGTGCCAGTAGGCCGTTCGGTCGCTATGGCTACACCTTC. Translating it yields CASRPFGRYGYTF.

The chain joins TRBV19 to TRBJ2-7, with TRBD1 matching 8 bases. Germline V gene sequence: CDR1 LNHDA, CDR2 SQIVND (reference sequence). V trimming: 5 bases; J trimming: 1 base; junction bases outside the gene matches: 7. The CDR3 covers 15 residues. The CDR3 is CASSPGDRTSYEQYF. The CDR3 DNA follows: TGTGCCAGTAGTCCGGGGGACAGGACTTCCTACGAGCAGTACTTC.

The V and J genes are TRBV11-3 and TRBJ2-5, with TRBD2 matching over 14 bases. Germline values: CDR1 SGHNT, CDR2 YENEEA. This CDR3 region has 16 residues. V gave up 5 bases and J gave up 4 bases; unmatched junction bases: 6. CDR3 sequence: CASSIGTSGGRETQYF. The CDR3 DNA reads as TGTGCCAGCAGCATCGGGACTAGCGGGGGCCGAGAGACCCAGTACTTC.

The chain combines TRBV7-8 with TRBJ1-3; D call uncertain. The CDR3 is 16 amino acids. Trimming cost V 5 bases and J 0 bases, with 14 bases left between them. Per germline, CDR1 SGHVS and CDR2 FQNEAQ. DNA of the CDR3: TGTGCCAGCAGCCCAACGGAGGCCAGCTCTGGAAACACCATATATTTT. Its translation is CASSPTEASSGNTIYF.

The rearrangement uses TRBV5-1 and TRBJ2-3; TRBD2 aligns across 9 bases. The CDR3 is 15 amino acids. Germline CDR1 and CDR2: SGHRS and YFSETQ. Trimming took 4 bases from V and 3 from J; bases not matched to a gene: 6. Written as DNA, the CDR3 is TGCGCCAGCAGCACCCTAGCGGGACTTACAGATACGCAGTATTTT. This gives the protein CASSTLAGLTDTQYF.

The J gene is TRBJ2-1, the V gene TRBV6-5, with 12 bases fitting TRBD1. The V gene end was trimmed by 5 bases and the J gene end by 16 bases; junction bases not matched to a gene: 15. The CDR3 contains 15 residues. CDR1 and CDR2 (germline): MNHEY, SVGAGI. The CDR3 region is CASSAWDRGQGGRFF. In DNA form, the CDR3 reads TGTGCCAGCAGTGCCTGGGACAGGGGGCAAGGGGGACGATTCTTC.

The chain links TRBV5-1 to TRBJ2-1, with 15 bases that match TRBD2. The ends lost 4 bases at V and 8 bases at J; junction bases unmatched: 16. This CDR3 region has 19 residues. The germline gives CDR1 SGHRS, CDR2 YFSETQ. The CDR3 sequence: CASSKGLAGGFGDWDEQFF. CDR3 in DNA: TGCGCCAGCAGCAAGGGACTAGCGGGAGGATTCGGTGATTGGGATGAGCAGTTCTTC.

This sequence joins TRBV18 and TRBJ2-7, with D perhaps matching TRBD2 (6 bases). V was pared by 3 bases and J by 7 bases, with 10 bases between. Looked up from germline, CDR1 is KGHSH and CDR2 is LQKENI. The CDR3 covers 12 residues. Written as DNA, the CDR3 is TGTGCCAGCTCACCTCAACGGGAGGAGCAGTACTTC. Residues: CASSPQREEQYF.

As DNA, the CDR3 is TGTGCCAGCAGCCCCCCCGGCAGAAGCGGGAGGGCCGGTGGGGGGCAGTTCTTC. This translates into CASSPPGRSGRAGGGQFF. The chain employs TRBV11-2 and TRBJ2-1, with TRBD2 matching over 10 bases. CDR1 SGHAT and CDR2 FQNNGV come from the germline V gene. CDR3 length: 18 residues. J gave up 12 bases and V 5 bases, and 22 bases lay outside the gene matches.

This chain joins TRBV28 and TRBJ1-2, with 12 bases identical to TRBD1. The CDR3 sequence is 18 residues long. V dropped 5 bases and J dropped 6; count of bases not matched to a gene: 16. Germline V gene data show CDR1 as MDHEN and CDR2 as SYDVKM. The chain's CDR3 is CASSTHNPGQGARNGYTF. The CDR3 coding sequence is TGTGCCAGCAGTACTCATAATCCGGGACAGGGGGCTCGAAATGGCTACACCTTC.

The V call is TRBV7-2, the J call TRBJ1-1, with D possibly being TRBD1 (5 bases). V lost 3 bases and J 1 base, leaving 9 bases between the germline ends. The CDR3 runs 14 residues. Germline lookup yields CDR1 SGHTA and CDR2 FQGNSA. The CDR3 loop reads CASSLGLGNTEAFF. Written as DNA, the CDR3 is TGTGCCAGCAGCTTGGGGCTGGGGAACACTGAAGCTTTCTTT.

The chain is built from TRBV13 and TRBJ2-1, with TRBD2 matching 16 bases. Germline-derived CDR1 and CDR2 are PRHDT and FYEKMQ (reference sequence). After removal of 5 bases from V and 9 bases from J, the junction contained 4 bases not matched to a gene. The CDR3 runs 15 residues. The DNA of the CDR3 is TGTGCCAGCAGCCCCGGGACTAGCGGGAGGGGTGAGCAGTTCTTC. Its protein product is CASSPGTSGRGEQFF.

The genes are TRBV19 and TRBJ1-6; weak D call: TRBD1 (6 bases). The CDR3 extends over 14 amino acids. Germline assignment: CDR1 LNHDA and CDR2 SQIVND (reference sequence). V was shortened by 6 bases and J by 7 bases, with 13 bases between the two germline ends. This CDR3 reads CASRTRDINSPLHF. The CDR3 DNA reads TGTGCCAGTAGGACCCGGGACATAAATTCACCCCTCCACTTT. The full variable domain, rest sourced from reference TRBV19 and TRBJ1-6, is DGGITQSPKYLFRKEGQNVTLSCEQNLNHDAMYWYRQDPGQGLRLIYYSQIVNDFQKGDIAEGYSVSREKKESFPLTVTSAQKNPTAFYLCASRTRDINSPLHFGNGTRLTVT.

This sequence joins TRBV13 and TRBJ2-5; 7 bases line up with TRBD1. The CDR3 sequence is 13 residues long. The germline CDR1 and CDR2 sequences are PRHDT and FYEKMQ (reference sequence). V was pared by 6 bases and J by 4 bases, with 5 bases of the junction left unmatched. The DNA for the CDR3 is TGTGCCAGCAGTTCAGGGGGTGGAGAGACCCAGTACTTC. It yields the protein CASSSGGGETQYF.

V and J are TRBV29-1 and TRBJ1-5; 7 nucleotides agree with TRBD1. Germline loops: CDR1 SQVTM, CDR2 ANQGSEA. Trimming took 7 bases from V and 6 from J; bases not matched to a gene: 9. This CDR3 has 13 amino acids. In DNA form, the CDR3 reads TGCAGCGCATTGACGGCAGGGGGTCAGCCCCAGCATTTT. This translates into CSALTAGGQPQHF.

This chain's CDR3 is CASSKDGGGNQPQHF. CDR3 bases: TGTGCCAGCAGCAAAGATGGAGGGGGCAATCAGCCCCAGCATTTT. The chain uses TRBV21-1 and TRBJ1-5. TRBV21-1 represents a pseudogene. This CDR3 region has 15 residues.

The genes are TRBV5-6 and TRBJ1-5; weak D call: TRBD1 (5 bases). V was cut by 4 bases and J by 4 bases, with 15 bases left in between. The CDR3 sequence is 15 residues long. Germline V lookup: CDR1 SGHDT, CDR2 YYEEEE. The CDR3 sequence: CASSRGYWENQPQHF. Here the CDR3 DNA reads TGTGCCAGCAGCCGGGGGTATTGGGAGAATCAGCCCCAGCATTTT.

The chain recombines TRBV6-6 with TRBJ1-3; 9 nucleotides agree with TRBD1. Trimming took 6 bases from V and 4 from J; bases not matched to a gene: 4. CDR1 is MNHNY and CDR2 is SVGAGI in the germline V gene (reference sequence). The CDR3 consists of 14 residues. CDR3 coding DNA: TGTGCCAGCAGAAACAGGGGGCTCGGAAACACCATATATTTT. This translates into CASRNRGLGNTIYF.

This chain uses TRBV10-3 with TRBJ1-2, with 7 bases matching TRBD1. The CDR3 loop spans 15 amino acids. Germline assignment: CDR1 ENHRY and CDR2 SYGVKD. The ends lost 2 bases at V and 1 base at J; junction bases unmatched: 4. CDR3 amino acids: CAISEGAGGNYGYTF. The CDR3 DNA sequence: TGTGCCATCAGTGAGGGGGCAGGGGGTAACTATGGCTACACCTTC.

The table lists this clone with a count of one. The chain combines TRBV11-3 with TRBJ2-2; D gene uncertain. The V end lost 2 bases, the J end lost 0 bases, and 16 bases lay between the germline ends. Germline-derived CDR1 and CDR2 are SGHNT and YENEEA. The CDR3 loop spans 18 amino acids. CDR3 nucleotides: TGTGCCAGCAGCTTACTTTTATCCGAGCGAACGAACACCGGGGAGCTGTTTTTT. It is translated as CASSLLLSERTNTGELFF.

The V and J genes are TRBV6-1 and TRBJ2-5; 8 bases fit TRBD1. V dropped 5 bases and J dropped 2; count of bases not matched to a gene: 4. The CDR3 has 14 amino acids. CDR1 is MNHNS and CDR2 is SASEGT in the germline V gene. In DNA, the CDR3 is TGTGCCAGCAGTTCGTGGACAGGGCAAGAGACCCAGTACTTC. Protein: CASSSWTGQETQYF.